This T cell receptor (beta chain) appears in the sequencing data of a study of blood T cell repertoires in COVID-19. Study details: The United States, Italy and Spain supplied acute and convalescent COVID-19 samples.

Generated by immunoSEQ multiplex PCR, the TCRdb table keeps only in-frame clones and is missing some. Among 110,000 or so clones, more than 75% were seen once, and the ten largest hold approximately 8.1%. The CDR3 runs 12 residues. Germline V gives CDR1 MNHEY, CDR2 SVGAGI. The germline V and J ends were trimmed by 7 bases and 7 bases, with 13 bases remaining between them. This clone came up a few times. The receptor's source is a woman aged 40-49 years with acute or convalescent COVID-19. What was sequenced was peripheral blood. This sequence joins TRBV6-5 and TRBJ1-2; TRBD1 is a possible D gene (5 bases). In DNA form, the CDR3 reads TGTGCCAGCACCCCAGGGAATCCTGGCTACACCTTC. Translating it yields CASTPGNPGYTF.